This TCR beta chain was captured in a study of control samples from healthy donors and cancer patients. Germline V CDR1 and CDR2: SGHTA, FQGTGA. The CDR3 extends over 14 amino acids. The junction had 4 bases not matched to a gene; V was cut back by 2 bases and J by 7 bases. Sequencing used immunoSEQ multiplex PCR; TCRdb keeps in-frame clones, though not all of them. Of about 98,000 clones listed, around 92% are singletons. The TCR sequence derives from a woman between 18 and 29 years old in good health. This chain links TRBV7-3 with TRBJ2-1, with 8 bases that match TRBD2. Sequencing was performed on blood. CDR3 coding DNA: TGTGCCAGCAGCTTAGCGGGAGGAGGGAATGAGCAGTTCTTC. Protein sequence: CASSLAGGGNEQFF.